This T cell receptor (beta chain) stems from a study of blood T cell repertoires in COVID-19. For the study at large: PBMCs, B-cell-depleted T cells, or T cells provided the cDNA or gDNA that made up the material.

The method was immunoSEQ multiplex PCR; TCRdb's version includes in-frame clones alone and lacks a portion of them. The sample carries about 17,000 clones, over 85% recorded once. The sequence was obtained from a human donor in a cohort sampled during active COVID-19. Material for sequencing was peripheral blood.

For the CDR3, the DNA is TGTGCCAGCAGTGAATACGGACAGGGGTATGGCTACACCTTC. Residues: CASSEYGQGYGYTF. The rearrangement joins TRBV6-1 to TRBJ1-2, with TRBD1 matching 9 bases. The CDR3 loop spans 14 amino acids. Germline V gene sequence: CDR1 MNHNS, CDR2 SASEGT. With V trimmed by 2 bases and J by 5 bases, 3 bases remained unmatched.